This paragraph covers one TCR beta chain sequence. No cognate antigen has been identified for it. No clone much larger than this one lies a single base away; base qualities are absent. The library was made by the immunoSEQ multiplex PCR assay. TCRdb took this table from immuneACCESS and kept in-frame rearrangements with V and J called. Such tables lack part of the clones; where checked against another copy, unresolved V genes explain under half of the gap, and the rest is unexplained. The sample includes roughly 41,000 clones, with approximately 94% observed a single time. The top ten constitute more than 20% of the sample. The CDR3 holds 15 amino acids from the cysteine to the phenylalanine. The CDR3 DNA has 45 bases and is translated from base 1. Trimming removed 5 bases from V and 6 bases from J; the gene matches leave 11 bases unexplained. The germline V gene yields SGHTA for CDR1 and FQGNSA for CDR2.

This entry is derived from a study of control samples from healthy donors and cancer patients (dated by TCRdb to 2018 to 2021). The chain is encoded by TRBV7-2 joined to TRBJ1-1; 8 of the junction bases match TRBD1. The sequenced material came from blood. The sequence came from a man aged 55 to 70 in good health. Read as DNA, the sequence is TGTGCCAGCAGCGTACAAACAGGGGGGAGGGCTGAAGCTTTCTTT. This yields the protein CASSVQTGGRAEAFF.